The 18 T cell receptor beta chains in this list originate from one sample, sequenced in a study of blood T cell repertoires in COVID-19. This table comes from immunoSEQ multiplex PCR, and its TCRdb copy is limited to in-frame clones, with some not included. The sample shows about 210,000 clones, around 81% of them seen only once. The specimen sequenced was PBMCs or T cells enriched from blood (not recorded which). All receptors derive from a woman aged 50 to 60 with acute COVID-19.

The table lists this clone with a count of one. V gene TRBV2 combines with J gene TRBJ2-7; TRBD1 is a possible D gene (6 bases). Trimming took 3 bases from V and 3 from J, leaving 15 bases between them. The CDR3 consists of 15 residues. Germline loops: CDR1 SNHLY, CDR2 FYNNEI. The CDR3 loop is CASSDGGQSIYEQYF. DNA for the CDR3: TGTGCCAGCAGTGATGGGGGACAATCTATCTACGAGCAGTACTTC.

The rearrangement uses TRBV20-1 and TRBJ1-1; D unclear. V gave up 3 bases and J gave up 8 bases, with 10 bases separating them. The CDR3 spans 11 residues. CDR1 is DFQATT, CDR2 SNEGSKA, per germline (reference sequence). The CDR3 region has the DNA TGCAGTGCTAGCGGCGGGAGGGAAGCTTTCTTT. Translation: CSASGGREAFF.

The chain is built from TRBV28 and TRBJ1-4, with a tentative D call TRBD1 (6 bases). Trimming removed 2 bases at V and 4 bases at J, with 14 bases between. CDR3 length: 16 residues. Germline V lookup: CDR1 MDHEN, CDR2 SYDVKM. CDR3: CASSLTQGFFNEKLFF. CDR3 in DNA: TGTGCCAGCAGTTTAACACAGGGTTTCTTTAATGAAAAACTGTTTTTT.

The V gene is TRBV5-1, the J gene TRBJ2-5; 8 bases are shared with TRBD2. The CDR3 runs 15 residues. Germline CDR1 SGHRS, CDR2 YFSETQ. Unmatched junction bases numbered 7, after V lost 4 bases and J lost 2 bases. As DNA, the CDR3 is TGCGCCAGCAGCACCTCCGGGACTAGACAAGAGACCCAGTACTTC. Encoded protein: CASSTSGTRQETQYF.

V gene TRBV4-2 combines with J gene TRBJ2-2; 13 nucleotides line up with TRBD2. The CDR3 length is 15 residues. CDR1 is LGHNA and CDR2 is YNFKEQ in the germline V gene. V was pared by 6 bases and J by 4 bases, with 2 bases of the junction left unmatched. The CDR3 region is CASRGLAGFTGELFF. The CDR3 coding sequence is TGTGCCAGCAGGGGACTAGCGGGGTTCACCGGGGAGCTGTTTTTT.

This chain joins TRBV7-2 and TRBJ1-6; 8 nucleotides line up with TRBD1. This CDR3 region has 15 residues. In germline, CDR1 is SGHTA, CDR2 FQGNSA. Germline trimming cut 4 bases from V and 12 bases from J; bases unmatched to any gene: 11. The CDR3 nucleotides are TGTGCCAGCAGCTCAAACCTGGACAGGGTCCGACCCCTCCACTTT. Protein product: CASSSNLDRVRPLHF.

The V call is TRBV27, the J call TRBJ1-1, with a tentative D call TRBD1 (6 bases). The CDR3 totals 13 residues. CDR1 is MNHEY and CDR2 is SMNVEV in the germline V gene (reference sequence). Trimming shortened V by 6 bases and J by 8 bases, and 16 bases separated the two germline ends. The CDR3 nucleotides are TGTGCCAGCAGACCCGACAGGATCTCAGAAGCTTTCTTT. Translation gives CASRPDRISEAFF.

The table lists this clone with a count of one. This chain joins TRBV3-1 (or the pseudogene TRBV3-2) and TRBJ2-7, with a possible D match to TRBD2 (6 bases). The CDR3 extends over 12 amino acids. The ends were cut back, 5 bases at V and 4 bases at J, with 9 bases in the middle. Germline V lookup: CDR1 LGHDT, CDR2 YNNKEL (reference sequence). The CDR3 is CASSDGLYEQYF. In nucleotides, the CDR3 is TGTGCCAGCAGCGACGGACTATACGAGCAGTACTTC.

This clone was seen just once. This chain connects TRBV6-5 to TRBJ2-7, with TRBD1 identical over 8 bases. Losses at the gene ends were 6 bases for V and 2 bases for J; bases not matched to a gene: 9. CDR1 and CDR2 (germline): MNHEY, SVGAGI. CDR3 length equals 15 residues. The CDR3 loop is CASRPITGGTYEQYF. As DNA, the CDR3 is TGTGCCAGCAGGCCTATTACAGGGGGAACCTACGAGCAGTACTTC.

This clone was counted once. V gene TRBV11-2 combines with J gene TRBJ1-2; D is uncertain. This CDR3 has 15 amino acids. Per germline, CDR1 SGHAT and CDR2 FQNNGV. V was clipped by 5 bases and J by 6 bases, with 19 bases between them. The CDR3 protein is CASSPSPDGTNGYTF. Here the CDR3 DNA reads TGTGCCAGCAGCCCCTCTCCCGACGGAACTAATGGCTACACCTTC.

The chain combines TRBV6-4 with TRBJ2-3; D might be TRBD2 (5 bases). The V gene's germline CDR1 is MRHNA and CDR2 SNTAGT. The V end lost 8 bases, the J end lost 0 bases, and 18 bases lay between the germline ends. The CDR3 length is 16 residues. CDR3: CASWRCGSGSTDTQYF. CDR3 nucleotide sequence: TGTGCCAGCTGGAGGTGTGGGAGCGGAAGCACAGATACGCAGTATTTT.

The J gene is TRBJ2-2, the V gene TRBV6-4; D is uncertain. The CDR3 totals 12 residues. The germline V and J ends were trimmed by 6 bases and 7 bases, with 9 bases remaining between them. Germline V gene data show CDR1 as MRHNA and CDR2 as SNTAGT. The CDR3 DNA follows: TGTGCCAGCAGAGATGAGGTCGGGGAGCTGTTTTTT. As protein: CASRDEVGELFF.

This clone was counted between two and nine times. This chain connects TRBV28 to TRBJ2-7, with a tentative D call TRBD2 (5 bases). CDR3 length equals 15 residues. Between the trimmed V and J ends, which lost 6 bases and 3 bases, there was a span of 18 bases. The germline gives CDR1 MDHEN, CDR2 SYDVKM. CDR3 region: CASRRRHLANYEQYF. CDR3 nucleotide sequence: TGTGCCAGCAGAAGGAGACACCTAGCTAACTACGAGCAGTACTTC.

This clone was counted only a few times. This sequence joins TRBV3-1 (or the pseudogene TRBV3-2) and TRBJ1-2, with TRBD1 as a possible D gene (6 bases). Deletions cut 4 bases from V and 12 bases from J, with 12 bases between. This CDR3 region has 11 residues. CDR1 and CDR2 from the germline V gene are LGHDT and YNNKEL (reference sequence). For the CDR3, the DNA is TGTGCCAGCAGCCGTAACAGGGTGCACACCTTC. It encodes CASSRNRVHTF.

The chain uses TRBV30 and TRBJ1-4, with 8 positions matching TRBD1. Trimming at V came to 0 bases and at J to 7 bases, leaving 10 bases not matched to a gene. The V gene's germline CDR1 is GTSNPN and CDR2 SVGIG (reference sequence). The CDR3 totals 16 residues. The CDR3 spells CAWSVVGRTGREKLFF. The DNA of the CDR3 is TGTGCCTGGAGTGTAGTAGGGCGGACAGGGCGTGAAAAACTGTTTTTT.

The chain employs TRBV27 and TRBJ2-7, with no clear D. Germline V lookup: CDR1 MNHEY, CDR2 SMNVEV (reference sequence). Trimming pared 11 bases from V and 4 bases from J, leaving 24 bases between. This CDR3 region has 15 residues. CDR3 in amino acids: CASLDPRKPPYEQYF. DNA of the CDR3: TGTGCCTCCTTAGACCCCAGGAAACCCCCTTACGAGCAGTACTTC.

V and J are TRBV10-1 and TRBJ1-4; D is possibly TRBD1 (6 bases). V dropped 4 bases and J dropped 8 bases, with 14 bases sitting between them. Germline CDR1 is WNHNN and CDR2 is SYGVQD (reference sequence). This CDR3 contains 14 residues. In nucleotides, the CDR3 is TGCGCCAGCAGTGTTAGGGGGAGTGGAGAAAAACTGTTTTTT. Protein product: CASSVRGSGEKLFF.

V and J are TRBV2 and TRBJ2-5; D not certain. V lost 8 bases and J lost 0, with 4 bases in between. Germline assignment: CDR1 SNHLY and CDR2 FYNNEI. The CDR3 is 11 residues long. The CDR3, as DNA: TGTGCCAGCTCGTACCAAGAGACCCAGTACTTC. Translating gives CASSYQETQYF.